This T cell receptor (beta chain) was identified during a study of shared clonotypes between healthy human individuals. Study results and limitations: Sampling used blood alone; tissue repertoires probably differ. Clonotypes shared by all four sorted-subset donors had higher generation probabilities than non-shared clonotypes. The expectation was that sequencing depth would affect clonotype sharing among donors.

The CDR3 has 15 residues. Germline V gene sequence: CDR1 MNHNS, CDR2 SASEGT. J lost 4 bases, V lost 4 bases, and 6 bases had no gene match. Original processing notes: ImmunoSEQ output held junction-only sequences without quality scores, so filtering differed. Assay: immunoSEQ multiplex PCR; the TCRdb copy retains only in-frame clones and omits some. V and J calls and clone size are as listed in that table; D and trimming were resolved from the DNA. The table lists 150,000 to 200,000 clones, approximately 61% of them singletons, with roughly a tenth in the top ten. This clone was counted only a few times. The antigen is undetermined.

Sequenced material: memory CD4+ T cells sorted from blood. Subset specified: CD45RA-negative fraction. The rearrangement joins TRBV6-1 to TRBJ2-7; 11 nucleotides line up with TRBD1. The TCR comes from a man aged 30-40 years in good health. DNA for the CDR3: TGTGCCAGCAGTGTATCTGGACAGGGGGCTTACGAGCAGTACTTC. It is translated as CASSVSGQGAYEQYF.